This is a list of T cell receptor beta chains from one sample in a study of blood T cells in healthy people across ages. Via MiXCR, TCRdb re-called the 5' RACE reads, giving one row per CDR3 protein. This sample yields over 550,000 distinct CDR3 sequences, of which approximately 30% are seen a single time; about a sixth belongs to the top ten. Material: blood. The source is an elderly woman in good health. Each CDR3 is given with its conserved first and last residue. Each record gives: D gene, J gene, clone size, V gene, CDR3 DNA, CDR3 protein. D genes are given only for firm matches. The size entry is marked missing in some rows and otherwise reads once, few, many or a size class.

d_gene: NA
j_gene: TRBJ1-1
abundance: NA
v_gene: TRBV7-2
CDR3nt: TGTGCCAGCAGCTTAGTGCCAGGCTTACAGAACACTGAAGCTTTCTTT
CDR3aa: CASSLVPGLQNTEAFF

d_gene: TRBD1
j_gene: TRBJ1-1
abundance: NA
v_gene: TRBV7-2
CDR3nt: TGTGCCAGCAGCCCAAGGGGACAGGTAAACACTGAAGCTTTCTTT
CDR3aa: CASSPRGQVNTEAFF

d_gene: TRBD2
j_gene: TRBJ2-3
abundance: NA
v_gene: TRBV5-1
CDR3nt: TGCGCCAGCAGCCCGGAGGGACTAGCGGGGTTAGATGCGCAGTATTTT
CDR3aa: CASSPEGLAGLDAQYF

d_gene: NA
j_gene: TRBJ2-7
abundance: once
v_gene: TRBV21-1
CDR3nt: TGTGCCAGCAGCAAAGGGATCACAGGGACAGGAAGGGGGCAGTACTTC
CDR3aa: CASSKGITGTGRGQYF

d_gene: TRBD1
j_gene: TRBJ1-2
abundance: NA
v_gene: TRBV6-2/TRBV6-3
CDR3nt: TGTGCCAGCAGTTTCTGGGGACAGGGGCGAGTCGGCTACACCTTC
CDR3aa: CASSFWGQGRVGYTF

d_gene: TRBD1
j_gene: TRBJ1-1
abundance: NA
v_gene: TRBV27
CDR3nt: TGTGCCAGCAGTAGTGGACAGGGGGCAGATACTGAAGCTTTCTTT
CDR3aa: CASSSGQGADTEAFF

d_gene: NA
j_gene: TRBJ2-5
abundance: NA
v_gene: TRBV7-8
CDR3nt: TGTGCCAGCAGCCAAGGTAGATCGGAGACCCAGTACTTC
CDR3aa: CASSQGRSETQYF

d_gene: NA
j_gene: TRBJ1-5
abundance: many
v_gene: TRBV7-9
CDR3nt: TGTGCCAGCAGCTTTCCAGGGGCCGATCAGCCCCAGCATTTT
CDR3aa: CASSFPGADQPQHF

d_gene: NA
j_gene: TRBJ2-3
abundance: many
v_gene: TRBV4-3
CDR3nt: TGCGCCAGCAGCCAAGGGATTGGAAACACAGATACGCAGTATTTT
CDR3aa: CASSQGIGNTDTQYF

d_gene: NA
j_gene: TRBJ2-1
abundance: many
v_gene: TRBV20-1
CDR3nt: TGCAGTGCAAGACCGCGGGACGGAGCCTACAATGAGCAGTTCTTC
CDR3aa: CSARPRDGAYNEQFF

d_gene: TRBD1
j_gene: TRBJ1-2
abundance: NA
v_gene: TRBV6-1
CDR3nt: TGTGCCAGCAGGCCTGAAACAGGGGACTATGGCTACACCTTC
CDR3aa: CASRPETGDYGYTF

d_gene: NA
j_gene: TRBJ2-7
abundance: NA
v_gene: TRBV29-1
CDR3nt: TGCAGCGTTGAAGATTTGACAGGTTTGAGTACCCAGTACTTC
CDR3aa: CSVEDLTGLSTQYF

d_gene: NA
j_gene: TRBJ2-3
abundance: many
v_gene: TRBV25-1
CDR3nt: TGTGCCAGCAGTGGCCGCGGGTCTAGCACAGATACGCAGTATTTT
CDR3aa: CASSGRGSSTDTQYF

d_gene: TRBD1
j_gene: TRBJ2-7
abundance: many
v_gene: TRBV7-6
CDR3nt: TGTGCCAGCAGCCCGACTCCAACCCGTAGACAGGGGGCCGAGCAGTACTTC
CDR3aa: CASSPTPTRRQGAEQYF

d_gene: TRBD2
j_gene: TRBJ2-3
abundance: few
v_gene: TRBV7-8
CDR3nt: TGTGCCAGCAGCTTAGTCCAGAAGACTAGCCTACCGTCAGATACGCAGTATTTT
CDR3aa: CASSLVQKTSLPSDTQYF

d_gene: NA
j_gene: TRBJ2-7
abundance: many
v_gene: TRBV3-1
CDR3nt: TGTGCCAGCAGCCAAGACGCCAGGGAAGGCGAGCAGTACTTC
CDR3aa: CASSQDAREGEQYF

d_gene: TRBD2
j_gene: TRBJ2-5
abundance: many
v_gene: TRBV6-1
CDR3nt: TGTGCCAGCAGTGACGGGGGGTCGTACCAAGAGACCCAGTACTTC
CDR3aa: CASSDGGSYQETQYF

d_gene: TRBD2
j_gene: TRBJ2-3
abundance: NA
v_gene: TRBV7-2
CDR3nt: TGTGCCAGCAGCGCCACTAGCGGTTCCCGCCGCCCGCAGTATTTT
CDR3aa: CASSATSGSRRPQYF

d_gene: NA
j_gene: TRBJ1-1
abundance: many
v_gene: TRBV10-3
CDR3nt: TGTGCCATCTCGGTGGACAAGTGGGGGGAAGCTTTCTTT
CDR3aa: CAISVDKWGEAFF

d_gene: NA
j_gene: TRBJ1-4
abundance: NA
v_gene: TRBV5-1
CDR3nt: TGCTCCAGCAGCCAACAGGGTGGGAGTGAAAAACTGTTTTTT
CDR3aa: CSSSQQGGSEKLFF

d_gene: TRBD1
j_gene: TRBJ2-1
abundance: NA
v_gene: TRBV30
CDR3nt: TGTGCCTGGCGACAGGGGGTCTCCTACAATGAGCAGTTCTTC
CDR3aa: CAWRQGVSYNEQFF

d_gene: NA
j_gene: TRBJ2-7
abundance: NA
v_gene: TRBV5-1
CDR3nt: TGCGCCAGCAGCTTGTGGGGAGGGGGTAAGGGCGAGCAGTACTTC
CDR3aa: CASSLWGGGKGEQYF

d_gene: NA
j_gene: TRBJ1-5
abundance: NA
v_gene: TRBV6-6
CDR3nt: TGTGCCAGCAGTTTCGACAGGCTAGGCAATCAGCCCCAGCATTTT
CDR3aa: CASSFDRLGNQPQHF